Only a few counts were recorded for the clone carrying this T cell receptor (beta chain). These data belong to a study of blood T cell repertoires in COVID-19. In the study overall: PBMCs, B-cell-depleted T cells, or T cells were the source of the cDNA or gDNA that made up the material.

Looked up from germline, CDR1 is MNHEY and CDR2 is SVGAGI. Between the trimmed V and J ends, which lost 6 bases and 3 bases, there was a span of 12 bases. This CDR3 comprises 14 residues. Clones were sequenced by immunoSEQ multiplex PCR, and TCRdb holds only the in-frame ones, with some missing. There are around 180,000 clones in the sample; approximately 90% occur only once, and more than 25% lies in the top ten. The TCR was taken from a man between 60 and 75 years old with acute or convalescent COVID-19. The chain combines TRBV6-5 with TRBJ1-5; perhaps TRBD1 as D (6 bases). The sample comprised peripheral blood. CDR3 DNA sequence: TGTGCCAGCAGCTCGACAGGTTTCAATCAGCCCCAGCATTTT. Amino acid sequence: CASSSTGFNQPQHF.